Below are 17 T cell receptor beta chains sequenced from a single sample in a study of T cell responses to AZD1222 COVID-19 vaccine. Produced via immunoSEQ multiplex PCR; TCRdb's table is partial and in-frame only. Of around 140,000 clones listed, 90% to 95% were seen once; the top ten hold about 4%. Specimen: peripheral blood, collected 28 days after the second AZD1222 dose. The receptors here all came from an adult who received the AZD1222 COVID-19 vaccine.

The rearrangement uses TRBV9 and TRBJ1-6; 7 nucleotides align to TRBD1. The CDR3 is made up of 14 amino acids. Germline V gene sequence: CDR1 SGDLS, CDR2 YYNGEE. With 3 bases clipped from V and 7 bases from J, the junction kept 4 bases outside the gene matches. The CDR3 nucleotides read TGTGCCAGCAGCGCGTTACAGGGGAATTCACCCCTCCACTTT. Its protein is CASSALQGNSPLHF.

The chain employs TRBV6-4 and TRBJ2-3; D gene unclear. V dropped 0 bases and J dropped 3 bases, with 4 bases sitting between them. CDR3 size: 13 residues. In germline, CDR1 is MRHNA, CDR2 SNTAGT. Here the CDR3 DNA reads TGTGCCAGCAGTGACTCGGAAACAGATACGCAGTATTTT. Residues: CASSDSETDTQYF.

The chain is built from TRBV19 and TRBJ2-3; 9 bases map to TRBD1. CDR3 size: 15 residues. V shed 2 bases, J shed 6 bases, and the junction held 6 bases outside the gene matches. Germline-derived CDR1 and CDR2 are LNHDA and SQIVND (reference sequence). CDR3: CASSIRDRAGDTQYF. The CDR3 DNA reads TGTGCCAGTAGTATACGGGACAGGGCGGGGGATACGCAGTATTTT.

J is TRBJ2-7 and V is TRBV7-6, with TRBD1 matching 11 bases. The ends lost 5 bases at V and 4 bases at J; junction bases unmatched: 4. Germline lookup yields CDR1 SGHVS and CDR2 FNYEAQ. This CDR3 comprises 14 residues. Here the CDR3 DNA reads TGTGCCAGCAGCATCGGGACAGGGGGTTACGAGCAGTACTTC. Residues: CASSIGTGGYEQYF.

This clone appeared once. The chain carries TRBV29-1 and TRBJ2-1; maybe TRBD2 (6 bases). V was cut by 3 bases and J by 0 bases, with 9 bases left in between. The CDR3 has 14 residues. Germline CDR1 is SQVTM and CDR2 is ANQGSEA. DNA of the CDR3: TGCAGCGTTGACTGGGGGGACTCCTACAATGAGCAGTTCTTC. Its translation: CSVDWGDSYNEQFF.

The chain has TRBV29-1 and TRBJ1-4; perhaps TRBD1 as D (5 bases). Germline V gene data show CDR1 as SQVTM and CDR2 as ANQGSEA. The CDR3 sequence is 11 residues long. The germline V and J ends were trimmed by 2 bases and 8 bases, with 6 bases remaining between them. CDR3 sequence (DNA): TGCAGCGTTGAAAAGGGGGAAAAACTGTTTTTT. Residues: CSVEKGEKLFF.

The rearrangement joins TRBV7-8 to TRBJ1-2, with no clear D. This CDR3 spans 13 amino acids. Germline CDR1 is SGHVS and CDR2 is FQNEAQ. V shed 5 bases and J shed 4 bases, with 11 bases lying between them. As DNA, the CDR3 is TGTGCCAGCAGCGCCGGGAGCCCCTATGGCTACACCTTC. It is translated as CASSAGSPYGYTF.

V usage is TRBV29-1 and J usage is TRBJ2-3, with D hard to call. The V end was cut by 5 bases, the J end by 3 bases, with 27 bases between. This CDR3 is built from 18 residues. Per germline, CDR1 SQVTM and CDR2 ANQGSEA. The CDR3 loop reads CSVRRSYLPGRSTDTQYF. Here the CDR3 DNA reads TGCAGCGTTCGCCGATCCTATCTCCCCGGTCGTTCTACAGATACGCAGTATTTT.

The V gene is TRBV7-9, the J gene TRBJ1-2, with a weak D call TRBD1 (6 bases). The germline V gene encodes CDR1 SEHNR and CDR2 FQNEAQ (reference sequence). V was trimmed by 3 bases and J by 1 base, leaving 15 bases between them. The CDR3 sequence is 16 residues long. Here the CDR3 DNA reads TGTGCCAGCAGCTTGGGGACTCAGGGGCGTAACTATGGCTACACCTTC. Protein sequence: CASSLGTQGRNYGYTF.

CDR3 region: CATSRADFNEQFF. The CDR3 nucleotides are TGTGCCACCAGCAGAGCAGACTTCAATGAGCAGTTCTTC. V usage is TRBV15 and J usage is TRBJ2-1; D is uncertain. Trimming pared 1 base from V and 6 bases from J, leaving 7 bases between. Germline loops: CDR1 LNHNV, CDR2 YYDKDF (reference sequence). This CDR3 comprises 13 residues.

The chain has TRBV7-9 and TRBJ1-1; D is unclear. The CDR3 has 12 residues. Germline V gene lookup returns CDR1 SEHNR and CDR2 FQNEAQ (reference sequence). The V end lost 1 base, the J end lost 10 bases, and 10 bases lay between the germline ends. CDR3 amino acids: CASSLGQSGAFF. CDR3 DNA sequence: TGTGCCAGCAGCTTAGGGCAGTCAGGAGCTTTCTTT.

The V and J genes are TRBV5-1 and TRBJ1-4; no reliable D call. CDR3 size: 14 residues. Trimming removed 3 bases from V and 5 bases from J, with 11 bases in between. CDR1 is SGHRS and CDR2 is YFSETQ in the germline V gene. CDR3 sequence: CASSYQWGNEKLFF. In nucleotides, the CDR3 is TGCGCCAGCAGCTATCAGTGGGGAAATGAAAAACTGTTTTTT.

This clone was seen once. The chain carries TRBV19 and TRBJ1-5; 8 positions agree with TRBD1. Germline values: CDR1 LNHDA, CDR2 SQIVND (reference sequence). J gave up 5 bases and V 5 bases, and 5 bases lay outside the gene matches. The CDR3 is 14 amino acids. CDR3 loop: CASSGQGGYQPQHF. Written as DNA, the CDR3 is TGTGCCAGTAGTGGACAGGGCGGGTATCAGCCCCAGCATTTT.

V gene TRBV6-1 combines with J gene TRBJ2-3; perhaps TRBD1 as D (6 bases). The ends were cut back, 0 bases at V and 6 bases at J, with 16 bases in the middle. The CDR3 is 16 amino acids. CDR1 and CDR2 from the germline V gene are MNHNS and SASEGT. The CDR3 DNA is TGTGCCAGCAGTGAAGCCCCGGGACAAGGTGAGGATACGCAGTATTTT. Residues: CASSEAPGQGEDTQYF.

This clone was picked up a small number of times. A read error may produce the germline difference seen at one junction end. The V and J genes are TRBV11-2 and TRBJ2-5; TRBD2 is a possible D gene (5 bases). The CDR3 is 13 residues long. Germline-derived CDR1 and CDR2 are SGHAT and FQNNGV. The CDR3 DNA follows: TGTGCCAGCAGCATAGAGAGGGTGGAGGCCCAGTACTTC. Protein: CASSIERVEAQYF.

V and J are TRBV28 and TRBJ1-2; TRBD1 is a possible D gene (5 bases). The CDR3 has 13 amino acids. Trimming took off 4 bases at V and 4 bases at J, with 10 bases between the two ends. Germline V CDR1 and CDR2: MDHEN, SYDVKM. CDR3 sequence (DNA): TGTGCCAGCAGTTCCCGACAGTCCTATGGCTACACCTTC. Protein product: CASSSRQSYGYTF.

The CDR3: CASSVSQDILYNSPLHF. The DNA for the CDR3 is TGTGCCAGTAGTGTCAGCCAGGACATACTCTATAATTCACCCCTCCACTTT. V gene TRBV19 combines with J gene TRBJ1-6; weak D call: TRBD1 (5 bases). V was shortened by 5 bases and J by 3 bases, with 17 bases between the two germline ends. Germline V gene lookup returns CDR1 LNHDA and CDR2 SQIVND (reference sequence). CDR3 size: 17 residues.